This record covers a single TCR beta chain. These data originate in a study of shared clonotypes between healthy human individuals. About the study: Each donor contributed plates that comprised three CD4 naive, three CD4 memory, two CD8 naive and one CD8 memory.

Germline CDR1 reads SNHLY; CDR2 reads FYNNEI. J gave up 10 bases and V 6 bases, and 3 bases lay outside the gene matches. This CDR3 spans 13 amino acids. The assay was run at deep level. Each subset's genomic DNA was split evenly across several immunoSEQ plates. The data were produced by immunoSEQ multiplex PCR, yet TCRdb's version contains in-frame clones alone and is incomplete. The sample includes 2 million to 2.5 million clones, 90% to 97% of them seen just once. The rearrangement uses TRBV2 and TRBJ1-6; TRBD1 matches 10 bases. Input material: naive CD4+ T cells sorted from blood. Sample subset: CD45RA+ positively selected. This receptor was taken from a man younger than 35 in good health. The CDR3 here is CASRLTGGSPLHF. The DNA of the CDR3 is TGTGCCAGCAGGTTGACAGGGGGCTCACCCCTCCACTTT.